This entry lists 10 T cell receptor beta chains sequenced from one sample in a study of T cells expressing NK-cell markers. After re-calling the 5' RACE reads, TCRdb lists one entry per CDR3 protein, DNA absent. Its table records approximately 110,000 distinct CDR3 sequences. Input material: blood T cells: a sorted CD56 or NKG2C T cell subset, CD4+ or CD8+ T cells, or bulk PBMC T cells (not recorded which). These receptors all stem from a woman aged 18 to 75 in good health.

The chain employs TRBV20-1 and TRBJ2-3; TCRdb lists TRBD1, though no DNA is available to test this call. In germline, CDR1 is DFQATT, CDR2 SNEGSKA (reference sequence). The CDR3 spans 18 residues. CDR3 in amino acids: CSAHPLRGGSPGTDTQYF.

The J gene is TRBJ1-2, the V gene TRBV19; TCRdb names TRBD1, which stays unverified in the absence of DNA. Looked up from germline, CDR1 is LNHDA and CDR2 is SQIVND (reference sequence). The CDR3 loop spans 18 amino acids. The CDR3 loop reads CASSPPWDRAGGNYGYTF. Based on the CDR3 plus reference TRBV19 and TRBJ1-2, the full variable domain is DGGITQSPKYLFRKEGQNVTLSCEQNLNHDAMYWYRQDPGQGLRLIYYSQIVNDFQKGDIAEGYSVSREKKESFPLTVTSAQKNPTAFYLCASSPPWDRAGGNYGYTFGSGTRLTVV.

The chain employs TRBV6-2 or TRBV6-3 and TRBJ2-7; TCRdb selects TRBD1, and the lack of DNA leaves this call unchecked. From germline, CDR1 is MNHEY and CDR2 SVGEGT. The CDR3 is 14 residues long. The CDR3 here is CASSFGGGSYEQYF.

V gene TRBV2 combines with J gene TRBJ2-3; TCRdb indicates TRBD2, and absent DNA this call remains unverified. Germline V gives CDR1 SNHLY, CDR2 FYNNEI. CDR3 size: 14 residues. CDR3 in amino acids: CASTDPPGTDTQYF. The whole variable domain, remainder taken from reference TRBV2 and TRBJ2-3, is EPEVTQTPSHQVTQMGQEVILRCVPISNHLYFYWYRQILGQKVEFLVSFYNNEISEKSEIFDDQFSVERPDGSNFTLKIRSTKLEDSAMYFCASTDPPGTDTQYFGPGTRLTVL.

This sequence joins TRBV4-1 and TRBJ1-1; as DNA is missing, the TRBD1 call by TCRdb cannot be tested. This CDR3 contains 15 residues. Germline V gene data show CDR1 as MGHRA and CDR2 as YSYEKL. CDR3 amino acids: CASSHPGGGGTEAFF.

V gene TRBV20-1 combines with J gene TRBJ2-7; TCRdb calls TRBD2, which cannot be checked without DNA. The length of the CDR3 is 16 residues. Germline V lookup: CDR1 DFQATT, CDR2 SNEGSKA (reference sequence). The chain's CDR3 is CSARDLGGSFSYEQYF.

The J gene is TRBJ1-5, the V gene TRBV7-9. The CDR3 spans 12 residues. The germline CDR1 and CDR2 sequences are SEHNR and FQNEAQ (reference sequence). This CDR3 is CASSSTNQPQHF.

This sequence joins TRBV4-1 and TRBJ2-2; TCRdb reports TRBD1, a call that lacks DNA to check it against. The CDR3 extends over 17 amino acids. The germline V gene has CDR1 MGHRA and CDR2 YSYEKL. The CDR3 reads CASSQVRAGANTGELFF.

The rearrangement joins TRBV9 to TRBJ2-3; checking the TCRdb D call of TRBD1 is not possible without DNA. The CDR3 is 15 amino acids. Germline V gene data show CDR1 as SGDLS and CDR2 as YYNGEE. The CDR3 loop reads CASSVDGGGTDTQYF.

The gene calls are TRBV19 and TRBJ2-3; TCRdb names TRBD2, which stays unverified in the absence of DNA. CDR1 is LNHDA and CDR2 is SQIVND in the germline V gene (reference sequence). The length of the CDR3 is 14 residues. CDR3 amino acids: CASSIKEGTDTQYF.